These 17 T cell receptor beta chains came from one sample sequenced in a study of blood T cell repertoires in COVID-19. Produced via immunoSEQ multiplex PCR; TCRdb's table is partial and in-frame only. The sample comprises about 90,000 clones, approximately 80% of which are singletons, and 6% to 8.5% rests with the top ten. Source material: peripheral blood. Receptor source: a man aged 65-85 years with acute or convalescent COVID-19.

The chain couples TRBV28 to TRBJ2-1, with 12 bases fitting TRBD2. Trimming took 2 bases from V and 8 from J; bases not matched to a gene: 7. The CDR3 is 16 residues long. From germline, CDR1 is MDHEN and CDR2 SYDVKM. CDR3 sequence: CASSLTRTSGKYEQFF. In DNA, the CDR3 is TGTGCCAGCAGTTTAACGAGGACTAGCGGGAAATATGAGCAGTTCTTC.

The chain has TRBV5-1 and TRBJ1-1; D is undetermined. Per germline, CDR1 SGHRS and CDR2 YFSETQ. CDR3 length: 17 amino acids. Between the trimmed V and J ends, which lost 2 bases and 5 bases, there was a span of 22 bases. CDR3 DNA sequence: TGCGCCAGCAGCTTTACAGCCAGCAGCTTGAGAGGGACTGAAGCTTTCTTT. Translating gives CASSFTASSLRGTEAFF.

The V and J genes are TRBV7-9 and TRBJ2-1, with 7 nucleotides matching TRBD2. V was pared by 6 bases and J by 4 bases, with 15 bases of the junction left unmatched. This CDR3 has 17 amino acids. Looked up from germline, CDR1 is SEHNR and CDR2 is FQNEAQ (reference sequence). The CDR3 reads CASRSTSSPSIYNEQFF. The CDR3, as DNA: TGTGCCAGCAGGTCGACTAGCTCCCCATCAATTTACAATGAGCAGTTCTTC.

V usage is TRBV5-4 and J usage is TRBJ2-2; D not certain. Germline V gives CDR1 SGHNT, CDR2 YYREEE (reference sequence). Trimming took off 2 bases at V and 5 bases at J, with 10 bases between the two ends. CDR3 length equals 14 residues. The CDR3 region has the DNA TGTGCCAGCAGCTTAGACCGGGTGACCGGGGAGCTGTTTTTT. Translated, it gives CASSLDRVTGELFF.

A few counts support this clone. The chain recombines TRBV5-1 with TRBJ1-2; D possibly corresponds to TRBD1 (6 bases). CDR1 and CDR2 from the germline V gene are SGHRS and YFSETQ. V shed 3 bases and J shed 3 bases, with 9 bases lying between them. This CDR3 contains 13 residues. The CDR3 loop reads CASSWEGDYGYTF. Written as DNA, the CDR3 is TGCGCCAGCAGCTGGGAGGGGGACTATGGCTACACCTTC.

This clone came up once. This chain connects TRBV27 to TRBJ1-6; D gene ambiguous. Trimming took 5 bases from V and 0 from J, leaving 8 bases between them. The CDR3 is 15 amino acids. Per the germline V gene, CDR1 is MNHEY and CDR2 is SMNVEV (reference sequence). CDR3 DNA sequence: TGTGCCAGCAGTGGACTTAGCTCCTATAATTCACCCCTCCACTTT. Its protein is CASSGLSSYNSPLHF.

Comment on this clone: A read error may account for a junction end that differs from germline. The CDR3 spells CASSLGQAETQYF. Written as DNA, the CDR3 is TGTGCTAGCAGTCTCGGACAAGCGGAGACCCAGTACTTC. The V gene is TRBV7-7, the J gene TRBJ2-5; tentatively, D is TRBD1 (5 bases). The CDR3 has 13 residues. Germline V CDR1 and CDR2: SSHAT, FNYEAQ (reference sequence).

The chain is built from TRBV10-3 and TRBJ1-1; the D gene is possibly TRBD1 (6 bases). Germline V lookup: CDR1 ENHRY, CDR2 SYGVKD. CDR3 size: 14 residues. Trimming cost V 5 bases and J 1 base, with 11 bases left between them. The CDR3 region has the DNA TGTGCCATCAGTCTAGGGGGAACGAACACTGAAGCTTTCTTT. The encoded protein is CAISLGGTNTEAFF.

The V and J genes are TRBV5-1 and TRBJ1-3; 7 bases are a match to TRBD1. There are 14 residues in the CDR3. After removal of 4 bases from V and 3 bases from J, the junction contained 4 bases not matched to a gene. Germline V gene sequence: CDR1 SGHRS, CDR2 YFSETQ. The CDR3 region has the DNA TGCGCCAGCAGCCAGACAGGGTTTGGAAACACCATATATTTT. It yields the protein CASSQTGFGNTIYF.

The chain has TRBV2 and TRBJ1-1, with 7 positions matching TRBD1. V trimming: 6 bases; J trimming: 6 bases; junction bases outside the gene matches: 16. The CDR3 loop spans 16 amino acids. Germline assignment: CDR1 SNHLY and CDR2 FYNNEI. Here the CDR3 DNA reads TGTGCCAGCAGAACAAGGGGTGAGGGGGCGCGAGCTGAAGCTTTCTTT. Translation gives CASRTRGEGARAEAFF.

This chain uses TRBV10-3 with TRBJ1-5, with D possibly matching TRBD1 (6 bases). The CDR3 extends over 16 amino acids. Germline-derived CDR1 and CDR2 are ENHRY and SYGVKD. Trimming took off 0 bases at V and 0 bases at J, with 9 bases between the two ends. This CDR3 is CAISESGADSNQPQHF. CDR3 nucleotide sequence: TGTGCCATCAGTGAGTCGGGGGCAGATAGCAATCAGCCCCAGCATTTT.

This clone has a count of ten or more. The rearrangement links TRBV29-1 to TRBJ1-3, with a possible D match to TRBD1 (5 bases). The CDR3 loop spans 13 amino acids. V was shortened by 0 bases and J by 5 bases, with 8 bases between the two germline ends. CDR1 is SQVTM and CDR2 is ANQGSEA in the germline V gene. CDR3 sequence (DNA): TGCAGCGTTGAAGACAGGGCTAGAAACACCATATATTTT. It specifies CSVEDRARNTIYF.

The chain couples TRBV10-1 to TRBJ2-2; possibly TRBD1 for D (5 bases). The V and J ends lost 3 bases and 4 bases respectively, with 12 bases between them. The CDR3 runs 15 residues. CDR1 WNHNN and CDR2 SYGVQD come from the germline V gene (reference sequence). CDR3 in amino acids: CASSDRQGGTGELFF. The CDR3 nucleotides are TGCGCCAGCAGTGACCGTCAGGGTGGCACCGGGGAGCTGTTTTTT.

This chain connects TRBV3-1 (or the pseudogene TRBV3-2) to TRBJ2-3, with 7 bases that match TRBD1. Germline CDR1 LGHDT, CDR2 YNNKEL (reference sequence). The CDR3 sequence is 15 residues long. With V trimmed by 1 base and J by 2 bases, 3 bases remained unmatched. The CDR3 DNA reads TGTGCCAGCAGCCAAGGGACAGGTTCCACAGATACGCAGTATTTT. The encoded protein is CASSQGTGSTDTQYF.

This sequence joins TRBV28 and TRBJ2-7, with D possibly matching TRBD1 (6 bases). Trimming shortened V by 7 bases and J by 4 bases, and 26 bases separated the two germline ends. Looked up from germline, CDR1 is MDHEN and CDR2 is SYDVKM. The CDR3 is made up of 17 amino acids. The CDR3 bases are TGTGCCAGCACTGGGGGCAGACAATACTCTCTGACTTACGAGCAGTACTTC. It yields the protein CASTGGRQYSLTYEQYF.

The chain recombines TRBV7-3 with TRBJ2-5; no reliable D call. The CDR3 covers 13 residues. CDR1 and CDR2 from the germline V gene are SGHTA and FQGTGA. The V gene lost 4 bases and the J gene lost 3 bases, with 9 bases spanning the gap. Here the CDR3 reads CASSSSLKETQYF. As DNA, the CDR3 is TGTGCCAGCAGCTCCTCTCTAAAAGAGACCCAGTACTTC.

This clone was detected only a few times. The genes are TRBV25-1 and TRBJ2-2; D may be TRBD2 (6 bases). The V end was cut by 8 bases, the J end by 0 bases, with 16 bases between. Per germline, CDR1 MGHDK and CDR2 SYGVNS. The length of the CDR3 is 16 residues. CDR3 nucleotides: TGTGCCAGCGGCTTTGGAGGGCCTACGAACACCGGGGAGCTGTTTTTT. Its protein product is CASGFGGPTNTGELFF.